Presented here are 24 T cell receptor beta chains from one specimen sequenced in a study of blood T cell repertoires in COVID-19. Sequencing was performed with immunoSEQ multiplex PCR; in TCRdb, only in-frame clones are kept and a portion is missing. The table records about 300,000 clones, about four fifths of them present only once. Sequencing input: peripheral blood. These receptors were taken from a human donor with COVID-19, enrolled during active disease. The donor label of this sample is uncertain.

The chain carries TRBV6-5 and TRBJ1-3, with D perhaps TRBD1 (6 bases). This CDR3 comprises 15 residues. Germline V gene lookup returns CDR1 MNHEY and CDR2 SVGAGI. V dropped 6 bases and J dropped 4 bases, with 16 bases sitting between them. CDR3 residues: CASRTTGTPGNTIYF. As DNA, the CDR3 is TGTGCCAGCAGGACTACAGGGACACCGGGAAACACCATATATTTT.

The chain is built from TRBV10-3 and TRBJ2-1, with D unresolved. Per the germline V gene, CDR1 is ENHRY and CDR2 is SYGVKD. This CDR3 comprises 15 residues. V lost 0 bases to trimming and J lost 0 bases, with 6 bases between them. The CDR3 loop is CAISESRSSYNEQFF. The CDR3, as DNA: TGTGCCATCAGTGAGTCACGGAGCTCCTACAATGAGCAGTTCTTC.

This chain links TRBV7-9 with TRBJ1-4, with TRBD1 matching over 7 bases. Trimming at V came to 0 bases and at J to 4 bases, leaving 8 bases not matched to a gene. CDR1 SEHNR and CDR2 FQNEAQ come from the germline V gene (reference sequence). This CDR3 contains 17 residues. For the CDR3, the DNA is TGTGCCAGCAGCTTAGCGCGCGGGACAGAGCATAATGAAAAACTGTTTTTT. It translates to CASSLARGTEHNEKLFF.

The chain has TRBV29-1 and TRBJ2-3, with 9 positions matching TRBD1. The germline V gene has CDR1 SQVTM and CDR2 ANQGSEA. V lost 1 base to trimming and J lost 3 bases; unmatched junction nucleotides: 2. The CDR3 contains 14 residues. Written as DNA, the CDR3 is TGCAGCGTTGAAGGGGACAGGGTAACAGATACGCAGTATTTT. It encodes CSVEGDRVTDTQYF.

The CDR3 reads CASSVQGLWEQYF. CDR3 DNA: TGTGCCAGCAGTGTTCAGGGTTTGTGGGAGCAGTACTTC. The rearrangement links TRBV28 to TRBJ2-7, with TRBD1 as a possible D gene (5 bases). This CDR3 contains 13 residues. Per germline, CDR1 MDHEN and CDR2 SYDVKM. Trimming removed 5 bases at V and 7 bases at J, with 15 bases between. The entire variable domain, with the rest obtained from reference TRBV28 and TRBJ2-7, is as follows: DVKVTQSSRYLVKRTGEKVFLECVQDMDHENMFWYRQDPGLGLRLIYFSYDVKMKEKGDIPEGYSVSREKKERFSLILESASTNQTSMYLCASSVQGLWEQYFGPGTRLTVT.

CDR3: CAWSVRGDIPTDTQYF. CDR3 coding DNA: TGTGCCTGGAGTGTACGCGGGGATATACCCACAGATACGCAGTATTTT. The chain is built from TRBV30 and TRBJ2-3, with D maybe TRBD2 (6 bases). Per the germline V gene, CDR1 is GTSNPN and CDR2 is SVGIG (reference sequence). This CDR3 comprises 16 residues. V was pared by 0 bases and J by 2 bases, with 15 bases between.

The J gene is TRBJ2-7, the V gene TRBV18; 9 nucleotides agree with TRBD2. V trimming: 1 base; J trimming: 3 bases; junction bases outside the gene matches: 4. CDR3 size: 15 residues. Looked up from germline, CDR1 is KGHSH and CDR2 is LQKENI. The CDR3 bases are TGTGCCAGCTCACCACTAGCGGGAGACCGCTACGAGCAGTACTTC. Protein sequence: CASSPLAGDRYEQYF.

The chain uses TRBV28 and TRBJ2-5; 8 bases agree with TRBD1. V lost 7 bases, J lost 7 bases, and 14 bases stayed unmatched. The CDR3 runs to 15 residues. Per the germline V gene, CDR1 is MDHEN and CDR2 is SYDVKM. The CDR3 nucleotides are TGTGCCAGCAACGACAGGGGTGAGAATTTGGGGACCCAGTACTTC. Protein product: CASNDRGENLGTQYF. Drawing the rest from reference TRBV28 and TRBJ2-5, the complete variable domain is DVKVTQSSRYLVKRTGEKVFLECVQDMDHENMFWYRQDPGLGLRLIYFSYDVKMKEKGDIPEGYSVSREKKERFSLILESASTNQTSMYLCASNDRGENLGTQYFGPGTRLLVL.

The chain recombines TRBV11-1 with TRBJ2-3; possible D gene TRBD2, 5 bases. The germline V gene encodes CDR1 SGHAT and CDR2 FQDESV (reference sequence). Trimming cost V 3 bases and J 4 bases, with 11 bases left between them. The CDR3 is 14 amino acids. This CDR3 is CASSFSRAADTQYF. In nucleotides, the CDR3 is TGTGCCAGCAGCTTTTCGCGGGCTGCAGATACGCAGTATTTT.

V and J are TRBV3-1 (or the pseudogene TRBV3-2) and TRBJ1-1; TRBD1 aligns across 7 bases. From germline, CDR1 is LGHDT and CDR2 YNNKEL (reference sequence). The CDR3 totals 18 residues. V shed 2 bases and J 1 base; nucleotides not matched to a gene: 13. CDR3 in amino acids: CASSQSLGGGKGNTEAFF. In nucleotides, the CDR3 is TGTGCCAGCAGCCAATCTCTAGGGGGCGGGAAGGGGAACACTGAAGCTTTCTTT.

For the CDR3, the DNA is TGTGCCAGCAAGGCTACGGGGGACGCAGAGACCCAGTACTTC. Protein sequence: CASKATGDAETQYF. The genes are TRBV2 and TRBJ2-5; D possibly corresponds to TRBD2 (6 bases). Germline V gene data show CDR1 as SNHLY and CDR2 as FYNNEI. This CDR3 region has 14 residues. V lost 7 bases to trimming and J lost 4 bases, with 16 bases between them.

This clone was seen a single time. CDR3 nucleotide sequence: TGCACCAGCAGCCGATCAGGGGGTAATCAGCCCCAGCATTTT. It encodes CTSSRSGGNQPQHF. V is TRBV1 and J is TRBJ1-5; TRBD1 is taken as the D call from the table, unchecked against the DNA. TRBV1 is described as a pseudogene. CDR3 length equals 14 residues.

V gene TRBV11-2 combines with J gene TRBJ1-5; TRBD1 matches 9 bases. CDR1 and CDR2 from the germline V gene are SGHAT and FQNNGV. The CDR3 runs 16 residues. The ends lost 1 base at V and 6 bases at J; junction bases unmatched: 7. In DNA form, the CDR3 reads TGTGCCAGCAGCTTAGTCCACAGGGGGCAGCTTCAGCCCCAGCATTTT. This codes for CASSLVHRGQLQPQHF.

The V gene is TRBV7-8, the J gene TRBJ2-7; 11 bases are shared with TRBD1. CDR1 and CDR2 (germline): SGHVS, FQNEAQ. The CDR3 has 19 amino acids. V lost 5 bases to trimming and J lost 3 bases; unmatched junction nucleotides: 18. The CDR3 coding sequence is TGTGCCAGCAGCCCATTTGAGACGGGGCCGGGACAGGGGGTCTACGAGCAGTACTTC. It translates to CASSPFETGPGQGVYEQYF.

The CDR3 sequence: CASSLSGRASEQYF. In DNA, the CDR3 is TGTGCCAGCAGCCTTAGCGGGAGGGCGTCCGAGCAGTACTTC. This chain links TRBV5-4 with TRBJ2-7, with 11 bases fitting TRBD2. The ends lost 4 bases at V and 6 bases at J; junction bases unmatched: 6. Germline-derived CDR1 and CDR2 are SGHNT and YYREEE (reference sequence). The CDR3 covers 14 residues.

The rearrangement uses TRBV30 and TRBJ2-7; 8 bases map to TRBD1. Per germline, CDR1 GTSNPN and CDR2 SVGIG (reference sequence). CDR3 size: 14 residues. With 2 bases clipped from V and 4 bases from J, the junction kept 7 bases outside the gene matches. CDR3 region: CAWSPGTGAYEQYF. The CDR3 region has the DNA TGTGCCTGGAGTCCAGGGACAGGCGCTTACGAGCAGTACTTC.

This clone was found a few times. The same CDR3 can be traced to other DNA sequences in this sample. This sequence joins TRBV19 and TRBJ1-1; perhaps TRBD1 as D (6 bases). This CDR3 is 13 amino acids long. Germline assignment: CDR1 LNHDA and CDR2 SQIVND (reference sequence). V dropped 3 bases and J dropped 4 bases, with 9 bases sitting between them. This chain's CDR3 is CASSIQGSTEAFF. The CDR3 DNA reads TGTGCCAGTAGTATCCAGGGGAGCACTGAAGCTTTCTTT. Using reference TRBV19 and TRBJ1-1 for the parts outside the CDR3, the full variable domain is DGGITQSPKYLFRKEGQNVTLSCEQNLNHDAMYWYRQDPGQGLRLIYYSQIVNDFQKGDIAEGYSVSREKKESFPLTVTSAQKNPTAFYLCASSIQGSTEAFFGQGTRLTVV.

The chain couples TRBV5-1 to TRBJ1-3; D gene uncertain. Germline loops: CDR1 SGHRS, CDR2 YFSETQ. Trimming shortened V by 4 bases and J by 0 bases, and 11 bases separated the two germline ends. CDR3 length: 15 residues. The CDR3 DNA follows: TGCGCCAGCAGCCCTGGACTGACCTCTGGAAACACCATATATTTT. Residues: CASSPGLTSGNTIYF. The full variable domain, its missing parts supplied by reference TRBV5-1 and TRBJ1-3, is KAGVTQTPRYLIKTRGQQVTLSCSPISGHRSVSWYQQTPGQGLQFLFEYFSETQRNKGNFPGRFSGRQFSNSRSEMNVSTLELGDSALYLCASSPGLTSGNTIYFGEGSWLTVV.

The chain links TRBV30 to TRBJ1-1; D remains ambiguous. V lost 7 bases and J lost 4, with 16 bases in between. Germline V gene sequence: CDR1 GTSNPN, CDR2 SVGIG (reference sequence). The CDR3 loop spans 13 amino acids. CDR3 coding DNA: TGTGCCTTGGAAGGGAGGCGCGGCACTGAAGCTTTCTTT. Translation: CALEGRRGTEAFF.

This clone has just one count. J is TRBJ1-1 and V is TRBV7-2; weak D call: TRBD1 (5 bases). CDR3 size: 15 residues. CDR1 is SGHTA and CDR2 is FQGNSA in the germline V gene. Trimming cost V 0 bases and J 2 bases, with 10 bases left between them. The CDR3, as DNA: TGTGCCAGCAGCTTAGCCGGAGGGGATAACACTGAAGCTTTCTTT. Translated, it gives CASSLAGGDNTEAFF. Full variable domain (rest looked up from reference TRBV7-2 and TRBJ1-1): GAGVSQSPSNKVTEKGKDVELRCDPISGHTALYWYRQSLGQGLEFLIYFQGNSAPDKSGLPSDRFSAERTGGSVSTLTIQRTQQEDSAVYLCASSLAGGDNTEAFFGQGTRLTVV.

On this clone: The sample has other DNA sequences that encode this CDR3 too. CDR3 in DNA: TGCAGCGTCGCCACGAGCGGGAACTACAATGAGCAGTTCTTC. Protein: CSVATSGNYNEQFF. The chain combines TRBV29-1 with TRBJ2-1, with TRBD2 matching over 7 bases. Germline CDR1 and CDR2: SQVTM and ANQGSEA. V shed 6 bases, J shed 3 bases, and the junction held 8 bases outside the gene matches. The CDR3 has 14 amino acids.

This chain joins TRBV5-1 and TRBJ2-3, with 10 bases lining up with TRBD1. The germline gives CDR1 SGHRS, CDR2 YFSETQ. The CDR3 covers 16 residues. V trimming: 4 bases; J trimming: 4 bases; junction bases outside the gene matches: 9. For the CDR3, the DNA is TGCGCCAGCAGCCCGGAGGGACAGGGGTTCGCAGATACGCAGTATTTT. Amino acids: CASSPEGQGFADTQYF.

This clone was seen a handful of times. The V gene is TRBV14, the J gene TRBJ2-1, with TRBD2 matching 8 bases. The junction had 12 bases not matched to a gene; V was cut back by 4 bases and J by 7 bases. Germline assignment: CDR1 SGHDN and CDR2 FVKESK. There are 16 residues in the CDR3. Here the CDR3 reads CASSRPREGGRNEQFF. The CDR3 DNA follows: TGTGCCAGCAGCCGGCCACGGGAGGGTGGGCGGAATGAGCAGTTCTTC.

The V gene is TRBV18, the J gene TRBJ1-1; D might be TRBD1 (5 bases). The V gene's germline CDR1 is KGHSH and CDR2 LQKENI. The V end was cut by 3 bases, the J end by 0 bases, with 11 bases between. The CDR3 runs 15 residues. The CDR3 bases are TGTGCCAGCTCACCTGTGTCAGGGATGAACACTGAAGCTTTCTTT. As protein: CASSPVSGMNTEAFF.